This TCR beta chain is from a study of memory CD4+ T cells and cytomegalovirus serostatus. The ends lost 6 bases at V and 6 bases at J; junction bases unmatched: 11. The CDR3 loop spans 15 amino acids. Germline CDR1 is SEHNR and CDR2 is FQNEAQ (reference sequence). Single viable CD3+CD4+CD8-CD45RO+ cells were sorted as the memory CD4+ T cells. Serum IgG to CMV pp150, pp28, p38 and p52 defined serostatus. Sequenced by immunoSEQ multiplex PCR; TCRdb stores in-frame clones only, minus some. This sample yields about 53,000 clones, of which around 80% are seen a single time; around 1% belongs to the top ten.

Source material: memory CD4+ T cells from blood. The gene calls are TRBV7-9 and TRBJ2-5; TRBD1 agrees at 9 bases. The receptor was derived from an adult in good health and CMV-seronegative. CDR3 in amino acids: CASRPGQGLGQTQYF. Written as DNA, the CDR3 is TGTGCCAGCAGACCGGGACAGGGTCTGGGTCAGACCCAGTACTTC.